This TCR beta chain emerged from a study of shared clonotypes between healthy human individuals. Germline V gives CDR1 ENHRY, CDR2 SYGVKD. Trimming removed 10 bases from V and 5 bases from J; junction bases left unmatched: 16. The CDR3 totals 15 residues. Using immunoSEQ multiplex PCR, the repertoire was profiled, and TCRdb retains in-frame clones only, with some absent. The sample lists some 1.4 million clones; approximately 97% were seen once. Sample: naive CD4+ T cells sorted from blood. Subset meaning: CD45RA+ positively selected. The receptor was isolated from a man aged 30 to 39 in good health. The chain employs TRBV10-3 and TRBJ2-5; 7 bases are a match to TRBD1. This chain's CDR3 is CATADRNNHRETQYF. DNA of the CDR3: TGTGCCACCGCGGACAGGAACAACCATCGGGAGACCCAGTACTTC.